This is a list of T cell receptor beta chains from one sample in a study of post-analysis software for immune sequencing data. MiXCR, applied by TCRdb to the PCR reads, yields one record per CDR3 protein. The sample comprises approximately 250,000 distinct CDR3 sequences, about 40% of which are singletons, and 4% to 6% rests with the top ten. Sequencing was carried out using blood. The source of these receptors is a girl under 18 with multiple sclerosis. Each CDR3 is given with its conserved first and last residue. D genes are given only for firm matches. Size tells how often a clone was seen (once, few, many) or the class of an expanded clone, and some rows leave it out.

DNA | CDR3 | size | V | D | J
TGCGCCAGCAGTGAGTCTCGACCCTACGAGCAGTACTTC | CASSESRPYEQYF | NA | TRBV10-2 | NA | TRBJ2-7
TGCAGCGCCTCGCATCTAGATACGCAGTATTTT | CSASHLDTQYF | NA | TRBV29-1 | NA | TRBJ2-3
TGTGCCAGCAGCTTATCTACAGGGAAAGGGCAGTACTTC | CASSLSTGKGQYF | NA | TRBV12-3/TRBV12-4 | NA | TRBJ2-7
TGCAGCGCCCTGGGCGGAGACTATGGCTACACCTTC | CSALGGDYGYTF | NA | TRBV29-1 | NA | TRBJ1-2
TGTGCCATCAGTGAGTCAGGCGCCCCAGGGCCCTACGAGCAGTACTTC | CAISESGAPGPYEQYF | NA | TRBV10-3 | NA | TRBJ2-7
TGTGCCTCCCAGCCCAGGAGGAACACTGAAGCTTTCTTT | CASQPRRNTEAFF | many | TRBV6-6 | NA | TRBJ1-1
TGCGCCAGCAGTCAATCTGTGGGATCTAATGAAAAACGGTTTTTT | CASSQSVGSNEKRFF | NA | TRBV23-1 | NA | TRBJ1-4
TGTGCCAGCAGCCAAGACGGGACTAGTAACAATGAGCAGTTCTTC | CASSQDGTSNNEQFF | many | TRBV4-2 | TRBD2 | TRBJ2-1
TGCGCCAGCAGCCCAGACGGGCTCTATGGCTACACCTTC | CASSPDGLYGYTF | NA | TRBV5-1 | NA | TRBJ1-2
TGTGCCAGCAGTGAAGTCCGGGACAGGACCTACGAGCAGTACTTC | CASSEVRDRTYEQYF | NA | TRBV2 | TRBD1 | TRBJ2-7
TGTGCCATCGAGCGGGGGGGCGAAGAGACCCAGTACTTC | CAIERGGEETQYF | NA | TRBV28 | TRBD2 | TRBJ2-5
TGTGCCAGCAGGCTCTCCTGGGGCGCGGATCAGCCCCAGCATTTT | CASRLSWGADQPQHF | many | TRBV7-9 | NA | TRBJ1-5
TGTGCCAGCAGTGGACTGGGCATGAACACTGAAGCTTTCTTT | CASSGLGMNTEAFF | NA | TRBV6-6 | NA | TRBJ1-1
TGTGCCACCAGCACTCCGGGACGGACTAACACCGGGGAGCTGTTTTTT | CATSTPGRTNTGELFF | NA | TRBV15 | NA | TRBJ2-2
TGCGCCAGCAGCCAAGTGAAAGGGGGCGGCTATGGCTACACCTTC | CASSQVKGGGYGYTF | NA | TRBV4-1 | TRBD1 | TRBJ1-2
TGTGCCAGCAGTTCCCCGTGGGCAGGGGTCTCATTTAGCAATCAGCCCCAGCATTTT | CASSSPWAGVSFSNQPQHF | NA | TRBV28 | NA | TRBJ1-5
TGTGCCAGCAGTCCTGGGACCATGGGGCCTACAGATACGCAGTATTTT | CASSPGTMGPTDTQYF | NA | TRBV27 | NA | TRBJ2-3
TGCGCCAGCAGCCAAGACCCTGGGGCCAACGTCCTGACTTTC | CASSQDPGANVLTF | many | TRBV4-1 | NA | TRBJ2-6
TGTGCCAGCAGCTTAGTAGGGACTAGCGGTACCTCCTACGAGCAGTACTTC | CASSLVGTSGTSYEQYF | NA | TRBV13 | TRBD2 | TRBJ2-7
TGTGCCAGCAGCAAGGACAGGGGCGCAGATACGCAGTATTTT | CASSKDRGADTQYF | many | TRBV7-9 | TRBD1 | TRBJ2-3
TGCGCCAGCAGACTGCCCGAGGGGGAGCTGTTTTTT | CASRLPEGELFF | NA | TRBV5-1 | NA | TRBJ2-2
TGCGCCAGCAGCCAAGAGAGCCTCCCGAACACTGAAGCTTTCTTT | CASSQESLPNTEAFF | NA | TRBV4-1 | NA | TRBJ1-1
TGTGCCACCAGTGACCCCGACGGATCGCTGGAGACCCAGTACTTC | CATSDPDGSLETQYF | many | TRBV24-1 | NA | TRBJ2-5
TGCAACGTGACTAGCGGGAGCCTTGAGCAATTCTTC | CNVTSGSLEQFF | NA | TRBV29-1 | TRBD2 | TRBJ2-1
TGTGCCACCAGCAGAGTTGACCCCGGAGAGACCCAGTACTTC | CATSRVDPGETQYF | many | TRBV15 | NA | TRBJ2-5
TGCAGTGCTCCTCTTCGCGGGAGGGCCTCCCCAGCAGATACGCAGTATTTT | CSAPLRGRASPADTQYF | many | TRBV20-1 | TRBD2 | TRBJ2-3
TGCAGTTATCGACTAGCCTCCTCCTACGAGCAGTACTTC | CSYRLASSYEQYF | NA | TRBV20-1 | TRBD2 | TRBJ2-7
TGTGCCAGCAGCTTACGGACTATCTTGGGGGAGACCCAGTACTTC | CASSLRTILGETQYF | few | TRBV7-8 | NA | TRBJ2-5
TGTGCCAGCAGCTTAGGACGTGAAGGCATTGTGGAGACCCAGTACTTC | CASSLGREGIVETQYF | few | TRBV11-2 | NA | TRBJ2-5
TGCAGCGTTCAATCTTCCTTCTATGGCTACACCTTC | CSVQSSFYGYTF | many | TRBV29-1 | NA | TRBJ1-2
TGTGCCAGCGGGGTGGGACAGCCCCAGCATTTT | CASGVGQPQHF | many | TRBV6-5 | NA | TRBJ1-5
TGTGCCATCAGTACTTGGGGGTCTGAAGCTTTCTTT | CAISTWGSEAFF | NA | TRBV10-3 | NA | TRBJ1-1
TGTGCCAGCGTGGGGGTGGGAGAGACCCAGTTCTTC | CASVGVGETQFF | NA | TRBV2 | NA | TRBJ2-1
TGTGCCAGCAGCCAAGATCTACTTGAAAAACAGTTTTTT | CASSQDLLEKQFF | NA | TRBV3-1 | NA | TRBJ1-4
TGCAGTGCCCACCACCCACTAGCGGGAACCTACGAGCAGTACTTC | CSAHHPLAGTYEQYF | NA | TRBV20-1 | TRBD2 | TRBJ2-7
TGTGCCAGCAGCCATCCCCGTAAGGACAGGGGGCGAGATCGGTATGGCTACACCTTC | CASSHPRKDRGRDRYGYTF | many | TRBV14 | TRBD1 | TRBJ1-2
TGCGCCAGCAGCCAAGGGACCTCGAGCTCCTACAATGAGCAGTTCTTC | CASSQGTSSSYNEQFF | many | TRBV4-1 | NA | TRBJ2-1
TGTGCCAGCAGCCAATCTGGACCGGGGGGCACTGAAGCTTTCTTT | CASSQSGPGGTEAFF | few | TRBV3-1 | NA | TRBJ1-1
TGCAGTGCGAGAGCCTACACATATACGCAGTATTTT | CSARAYTYTQYF | NA | TRBV20-1 | NA | TRBJ2-3
TGCGCCAGCAACCCGGGACAGTCCACCGGGGAGCTGTTTTTT | CASNPGQSTGELFF | NA | TRBV5-1 | TRBD1 | TRBJ2-2
TGTGCCAGCAGTTTTAACGGCGGGGCCTTATCGAGCACAGATACGCAGTATTTT | CASSFNGGALSSTDTQYF | NA | TRBV12-3/TRBV12-4 | NA | TRBJ2-3
TGCGCCAGCAGCTTACCCCGGACAGGGGAACATGGCTACACCTTC | CASSLPRTGEHGYTF | NA | TRBV5-1 | TRBD1 | TRBJ1-2
TGTGCCAGCAGCTCCAACCGACTAGGGATGCAGTATTTT | CASSSNRLGMQYF | few | TRBV7-2 | NA | TRBJ2-3
TGCAGTGCTAGAGTAACTAGCTCCTACAATGAGCAGTTCTTC | CSARVTSSYNEQFF | NA | TRBV20-1 | NA | TRBJ2-1
TGTGCCAGCAGCTGGGAGGCGTCGGGCCGGAGCAGCGAGACCCAGTACTTC | CASSWEASGRSSETQYF | few | TRBV7-8 | NA | TRBJ2-5
TGCGCCAGCAGCCCCCTGCGGGACAGGGGTACCGGGGAGCTGTTTTTT | CASSPLRDRGTGELFF | once | TRBV4-1 | TRBD1 | TRBJ2-2
TGTGCCAGCAGTACCGGTGGTTTCGATGGCTACACCTTC | CASSTGGFDGYTF | NA | TRBV27 | NA | TRBJ1-2
TGTGCCAGCAGTCCTGGGGACAGGGCCCTCTATGGCTACACCTTC | CASSPGDRALYGYTF | many | TRBV28 | TRBD1 | TRBJ1-2
TGTGCCAGTAGTATTATCAGCGGGAGAGAGAATGAGCAGTTCTTC | CASSIISGRENEQFF | few | TRBV19 | TRBD2 | TRBJ2-1
TGTGCCAGCTCACCAGGATCTCATGGCTACACCTTC | CASSPGSHGYTF | few | TRBV18 | NA | TRBJ1-2
TGTGCCAGCAGCCACCCTCTAGCGGGAGAGGGGCAAAGCACAGATACGCAGTATTTT | CASSHPLAGEGQSTDTQYF | many | TRBV9 | TRBD2 | TRBJ2-3
TGTGCCAGCAGTTCCCCGGAGGGGGGGAGAGAAAAACTGTTTTTT | CASSSPEGGREKLFF | NA | TRBV28 | NA | TRBJ1-4
TGCAGTGCTACCCAACCCGGTGCAACTAATGAAAAACTGTTTTTT | CSATQPGATNEKLFF | once | TRBV20-1 | NA | TRBJ1-4
TGCGCCAGCACCCTGGACAGGGGGTATGGCTACACCTTC | CASTLDRGYGYTF | many | TRBV5-1 | TRBD1 | TRBJ1-2
TGTGCCAGCAGTTTTTTAAGTGGGGGACTAGCGGCCCGTGAGCAGTTCTTC | CASSFLSGGLAAREQFF | NA | TRBV12-3/TRBV12-4 | TRBD2 | TRBJ2-1